The sequence of this TCR beta chain was determined in a study of T cells expressing NK-cell markers. Looking at the study overall: In sorted CD3+CD56+NKG2C+, CD3+CD56+NKG2C- and CD3+CD56-NKG2C+ T cells, TCR beta repertoires were obtained.

Study-level points and caveats: Whether the expanded NKG2C+ T cell clones recognized HCMV remained unclear.

TCRdb reprocessed the 5' RACE reads; each CDR3 protein has one entry and no DNA is given. This sample's clone table lists about half a million distinct CDR3 sequences. CDR3 length: 14 residues. Per germline, CDR1 LGHDT and CDR2 YNNKEL (reference sequence). About this clonotype itself: What it binds is unknown.

Specimen: blood T cells: a sorted CD56 or NKG2C T cell subset, CD4+ or CD8+ T cells, or bulk PBMC T cells (not recorded which). The TCR comes from a woman aged 50 to 65 in good health. This sequence joins TRBV3-1 and TRBJ1-6. CDR3 sequence: CASSWTVIMSPLHF.